This paragraph covers one T cell receptor (beta chain) sequence. Its recognized antigen is unknown. The record has no base qualities; no much larger clone is one base away. At one collaborating source in Seattle, patients were enrolled during active infection and were followed longitudinally through the course of disease. The collaborating institutions used their own protocols to collect whole blood in K2EDTA tubes. For TCRbeta analysis, collaborators shipped samples as frozen whole blood, isolated PBMCs, or DNA extracted from either of those sample types. Including the terminal cysteine and phenylalanine, the CDR3 comprises 15 residues. Here the CDR3 DNA is all that survives: 45 bases in frame from base 1. Sequences MGHRA (CDR1) and YSYEKL (CDR2) are obtained from the germline V gene. From V the trimming removes 1 base and from J it removes 0 bases, while the gene matches leave 3 bases of the junction unaccounted for.

These data come from a study of blood T cell repertoires in COVID-19 (dated by TCRdb to 2018 to 2020). Turning to the overall study: Samples covering the acute and convalescent phases of COVID-19 were provided by collaborators in the United States, Italy and Spain. The material from the prospective study consisted of cDNA or gDNA derived from T cells, B-cell-depleted T cells, or PBMCs. The dataset comprised deeply sampled blood TCRbeta repertoires from subjects exposed to, actively infected with, or recovered from COVID-19. The repertoires were made available in a free public database intended to serve as a resource for research on the immune response to SARS-CoV-2. Samples were obtained from the ongoing ImmuneRACE study (first 160 participants) and from over 1,000 subjects provided by 6 global collaborators. A de-identified subject ID, COVID-19 status, age in years and sex were almost always included in the sample metadata. HLA class I and class II types, where available, came from metadata supplied by the sample provider rather than from assay-based typing.

Paper-wide results and their limitations: The amount of clinical and demographic metadata varied by source and participant and was provided uncurated.

TCRbeta CDR3 regions were amplified from genomic DNA by means of the immunoSEQ Assay, a bias-controlled multiplex PCR. The original pipeline was this. Within the assay, amplification of reference gene primers was used to estimate how many nucleated cells each sample contained. To quantify the absolute abundance of each unique TCRbeta CDR3 rearrangement, sequence reads were collapsed and filtered. For each sample, productive Simpson clonality was calculated as the square root of Simpson's diversity index across productive rearrangements. This immuneACCESS table, as held by TCRdb, lists in-frame sequences with V and J called but not all clones. Of the missing ones, under half trace to an unresolved V gene in checked studies; the others have no known cause. V and J calls and clone size are those listed in that table; D and trimming were worked out from the DNA. The sample table contains about 200,000 clones; only one count was recorded for roughly three quarters of them. The top ten clonotypes cover roughly 5.6% of the sample.

The sequence derives from a middle-aged woman with COVID-19, enrolled during active disease. Sequenced sample: peripheral blood. The chain employs TRBV4-1 and TRBJ2-7; 7 bases in the middle match TRBD1. The nucleotide sequence is given as TGCGCCAGCAGCCAAGGCACAGGGGCCTCCTACGAGCAGTACTTC. Its coded protein is CASSQGTGASYEQYF.